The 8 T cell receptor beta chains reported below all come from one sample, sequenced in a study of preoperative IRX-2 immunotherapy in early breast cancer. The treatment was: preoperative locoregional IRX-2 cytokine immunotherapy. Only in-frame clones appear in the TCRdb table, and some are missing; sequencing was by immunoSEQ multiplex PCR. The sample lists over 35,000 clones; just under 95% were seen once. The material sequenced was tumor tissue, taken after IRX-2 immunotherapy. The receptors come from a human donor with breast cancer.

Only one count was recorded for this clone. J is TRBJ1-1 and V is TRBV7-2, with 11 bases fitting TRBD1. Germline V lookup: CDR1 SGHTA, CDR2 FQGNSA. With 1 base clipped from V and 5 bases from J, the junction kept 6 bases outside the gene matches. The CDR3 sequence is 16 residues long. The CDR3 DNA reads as TGTGCCAGCAGCTTAGGCTGGACAGGGGGCCTAACTGAAGCTTTCTTT. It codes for CASSLGWTGGLTEAFF.

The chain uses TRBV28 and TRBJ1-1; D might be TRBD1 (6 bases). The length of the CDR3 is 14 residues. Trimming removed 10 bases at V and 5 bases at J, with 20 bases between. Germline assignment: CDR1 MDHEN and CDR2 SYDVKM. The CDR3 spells CAILDTQGRTEAFF. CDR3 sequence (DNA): TGTGCCATCTTGGATACCCAGGGGAGGACTGAAGCTTTCTTT.

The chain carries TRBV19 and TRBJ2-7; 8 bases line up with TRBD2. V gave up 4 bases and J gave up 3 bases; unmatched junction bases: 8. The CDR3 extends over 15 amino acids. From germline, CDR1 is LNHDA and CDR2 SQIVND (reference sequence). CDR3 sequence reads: CASSSRGGPYYEQYF. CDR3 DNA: TGTGCCAGTAGTAGTCGGGGGGGGCCCTACTACGAGCAGTACTTC.

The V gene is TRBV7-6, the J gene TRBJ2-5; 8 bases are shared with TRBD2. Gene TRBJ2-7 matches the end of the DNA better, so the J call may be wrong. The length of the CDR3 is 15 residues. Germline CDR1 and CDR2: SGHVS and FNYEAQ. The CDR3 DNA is TGTGCCAGCAGCTTATCGGGAGGGTGGTCCTACGAGCAGTACTTC. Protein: CASSLSGGWSYEQYF.

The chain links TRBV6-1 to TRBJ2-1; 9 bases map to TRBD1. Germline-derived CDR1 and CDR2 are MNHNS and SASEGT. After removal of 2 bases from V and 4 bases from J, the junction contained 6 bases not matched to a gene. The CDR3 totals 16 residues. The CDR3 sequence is CASSELLGQGYNEQFF. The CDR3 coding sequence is TGTGCCAGCAGTGAATTGTTAGGACAGGGGTACAATGAGCAGTTCTTC.

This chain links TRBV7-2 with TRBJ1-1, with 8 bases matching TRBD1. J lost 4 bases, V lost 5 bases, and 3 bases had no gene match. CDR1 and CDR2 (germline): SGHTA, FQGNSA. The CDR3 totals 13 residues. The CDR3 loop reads CASSVTGGTEAFF. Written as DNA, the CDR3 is TGTGCCAGCAGCGTCACAGGGGGCACTGAAGCTTTCTTT.

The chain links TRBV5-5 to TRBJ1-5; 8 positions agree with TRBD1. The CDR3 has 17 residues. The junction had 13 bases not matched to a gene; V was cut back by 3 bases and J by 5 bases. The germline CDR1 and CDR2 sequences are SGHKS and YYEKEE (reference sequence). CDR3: CASSSLGLDRADQPQHF. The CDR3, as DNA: TGTGCCAGCAGCTCTTTAGGGCTGGACAGGGCGGATCAGCCCCAGCATTTT.

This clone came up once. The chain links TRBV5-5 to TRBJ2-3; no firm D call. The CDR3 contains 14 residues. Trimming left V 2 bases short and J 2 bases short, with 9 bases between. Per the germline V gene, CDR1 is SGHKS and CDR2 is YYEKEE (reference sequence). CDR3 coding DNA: TGTGCCAGCAGCTTTGGACGGACCACAGATACGCAGTATTTT. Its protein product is CASSFGRTTDTQYF. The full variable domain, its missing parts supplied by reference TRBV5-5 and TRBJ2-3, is DAGVTQSPTHLIKTRGQQVTLRCSPISGHKSVSWYQQVLGQGPQFIFQYYEKEERGRGNFPDRFSARQFPNYSSELNVNALLLGDSALYLCASSFGRTTDTQYFGPGTRLTVL.